This passage covers 2 T cell receptor beta chains from one sample sequenced in a study of cytomegalovirus exposure and HLA in healthy donors. PCR primers comprised 60 Vbeta and 13 Jbeta primers. Generated by immunoSEQ multiplex PCR, the TCRdb table keeps only in-frame clones and is missing some. The sample includes under 150,000 clones, about four fifths of them seen just once. The sample was PBMCs. Every receptor here comes from a male donor in good health and CMV-seronegative.

Written as DNA, the CDR3 is TGCAGCGTTGTAGGTAGCGGCTCCTACAATGAGCAGTTCTTC. Its translation: CSVVGSGSYNEQFF. The chain carries TRBV29-1 and TRBJ2-1, with D maybe TRBD2 (6 bases). The CDR3 loop spans 14 amino acids. Germline V lookup: CDR1 SQVTM, CDR2 ANQGSEA. With 4 bases removed from V and 0 bases from J, the gap between germline ends came to 10 bases.

This chain connects TRBV5-4 to TRBJ2-3; unclear D gene. Between the trimmed V and J ends, which lost 0 bases and 0 bases, there was a span of 5 bases. Germline-derived CDR1 and CDR2 are SGHNT and YYREEE (reference sequence). The CDR3 is made up of 14 amino acids. CDR3 loop: CASSLETSTDTQYF. In DNA form, the CDR3 reads TGTGCCAGCAGCTTGGAGACTAGCACAGATACGCAGTATTTT.